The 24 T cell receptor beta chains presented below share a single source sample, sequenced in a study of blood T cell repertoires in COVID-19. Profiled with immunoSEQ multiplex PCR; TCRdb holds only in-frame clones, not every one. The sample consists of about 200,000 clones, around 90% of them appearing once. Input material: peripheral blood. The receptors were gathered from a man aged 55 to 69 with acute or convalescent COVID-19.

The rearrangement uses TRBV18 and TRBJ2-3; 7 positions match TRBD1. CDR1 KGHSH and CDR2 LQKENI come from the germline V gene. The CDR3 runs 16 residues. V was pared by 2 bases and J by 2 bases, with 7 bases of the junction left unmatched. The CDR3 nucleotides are TGTGCCAGCTCACCAAAGGGACAGTTATTCACAGATACGCAGTATTTT. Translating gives CASSPKGQLFTDTQYF.

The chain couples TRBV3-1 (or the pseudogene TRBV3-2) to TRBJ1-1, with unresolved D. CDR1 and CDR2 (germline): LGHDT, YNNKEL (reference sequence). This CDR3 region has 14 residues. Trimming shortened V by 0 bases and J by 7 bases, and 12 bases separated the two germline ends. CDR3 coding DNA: TGTGCCAGCAGCCAAGATGCCGGGTTCAGTGAAGCTTTCTTT. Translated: CASSQDAGFSEAFF.

CDR3 in amino acids: CASSIGEKGSYNEQFF. The DNA of the CDR3 is TGTGCCAGTAGTATAGGGGAGAAGGGCTCCTACAATGAGCAGTTCTTC. The chain couples TRBV19 to TRBJ2-1; D is perhaps TRBD2 (5 bases). The germline V and J ends were trimmed by 1 base and 0 bases, with 10 bases remaining between them. The CDR3 consists of 16 residues. Germline CDR1 LNHDA, CDR2 SQIVND (reference sequence).

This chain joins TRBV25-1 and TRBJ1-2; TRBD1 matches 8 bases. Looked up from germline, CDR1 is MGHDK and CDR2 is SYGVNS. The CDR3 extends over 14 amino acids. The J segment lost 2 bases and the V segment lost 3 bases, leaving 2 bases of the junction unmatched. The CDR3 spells CASSDRGRNYGYTF. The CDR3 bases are TGTGCCAGCAGTGACAGGGGGCGCAACTATGGCTACACCTTC.

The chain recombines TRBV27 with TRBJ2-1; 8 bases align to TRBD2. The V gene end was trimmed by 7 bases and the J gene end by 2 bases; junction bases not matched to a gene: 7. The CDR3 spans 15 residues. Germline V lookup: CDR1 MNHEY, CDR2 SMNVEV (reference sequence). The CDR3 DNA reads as TGTGCCAGCACCCCTGCGGGGGGCCCCTACAATGAGCAGTTCTTC. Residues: CASTPAGGPYNEQFF.

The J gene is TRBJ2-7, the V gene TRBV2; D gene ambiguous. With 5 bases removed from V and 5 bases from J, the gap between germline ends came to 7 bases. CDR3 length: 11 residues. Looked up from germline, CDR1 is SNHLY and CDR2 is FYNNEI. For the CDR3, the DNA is TGTGCCAGCAGTAATCCCGACGAGCAGTACTTC. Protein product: CASSNPDEQYF.

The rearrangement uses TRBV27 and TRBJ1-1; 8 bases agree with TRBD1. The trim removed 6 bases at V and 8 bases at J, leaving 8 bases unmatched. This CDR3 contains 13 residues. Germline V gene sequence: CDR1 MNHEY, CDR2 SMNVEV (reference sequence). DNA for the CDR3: TGTGCCAGCAGCTCGGGACAGGTTATAGAAGCTTTCTTT. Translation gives CASSSGQVIEAFF.

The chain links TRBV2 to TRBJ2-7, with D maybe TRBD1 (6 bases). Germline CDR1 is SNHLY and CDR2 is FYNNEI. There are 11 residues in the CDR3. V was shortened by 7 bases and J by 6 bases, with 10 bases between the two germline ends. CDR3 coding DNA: TGTGCCAGCAACAGGGTCGGCGAGCAGTACTTC. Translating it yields CASNRVGEQYF.

Here the CDR3 reads CASSDSGGARETQYF. Here the CDR3 DNA reads TGTGCCAGCAGCGATAGCGGGGGGGCTAGAGAGACCCAGTACTTC. The J gene is TRBJ2-5, the V gene TRBV7-3, with 11 bases matching TRBD2. Trimming at V came to 5 bases and at J to 4 bases, leaving 6 bases not matched to a gene. The germline V gene has CDR1 SGHTA and CDR2 FQGTGA. The CDR3 is made up of 15 amino acids.

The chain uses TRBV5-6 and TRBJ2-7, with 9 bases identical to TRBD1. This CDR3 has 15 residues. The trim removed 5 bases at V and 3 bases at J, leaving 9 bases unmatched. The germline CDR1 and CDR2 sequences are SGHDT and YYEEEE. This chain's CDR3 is CASRETGGKDYEQYF. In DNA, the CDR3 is TGTGCCAGCAGGGAGACAGGGGGTAAGGACTACGAGCAGTACTTC.

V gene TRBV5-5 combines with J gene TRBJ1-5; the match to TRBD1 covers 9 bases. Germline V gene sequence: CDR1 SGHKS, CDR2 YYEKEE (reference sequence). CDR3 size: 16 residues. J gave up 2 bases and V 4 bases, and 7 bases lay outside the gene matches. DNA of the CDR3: TGTGCCAGCAGCCCCCTAGGGGACAGGGGCAATCAGCCCCAGCATTTT. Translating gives CASSPLGDRGNQPQHF.

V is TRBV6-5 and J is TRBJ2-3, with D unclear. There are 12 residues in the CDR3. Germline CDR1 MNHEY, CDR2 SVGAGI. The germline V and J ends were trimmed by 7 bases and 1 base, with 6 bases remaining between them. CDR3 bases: TGTGCCAGCACCCGGGGCACAGATACGCAGTATTTT. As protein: CASTRGTDTQYF.

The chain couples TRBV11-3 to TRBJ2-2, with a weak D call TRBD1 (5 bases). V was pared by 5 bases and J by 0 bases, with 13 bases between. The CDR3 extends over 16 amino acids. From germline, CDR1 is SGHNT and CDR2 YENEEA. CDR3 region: CASSLPGLPNTGELFF. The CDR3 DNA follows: TGTGCCAGCAGCCTCCCAGGGCTGCCGAACACCGGGGAGCTGTTTTTT. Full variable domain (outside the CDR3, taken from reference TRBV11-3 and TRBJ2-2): EAGVVQSPRYKIIEKKQPVAFWCNPISGHNTLYWYLQNLGQGPELLIRYENEEAVDDSQLPKDRFSAERLKGVDSTLKIQPAELGDSAVYLCASSLPGLPNTGELFFGEGSRLTVL.

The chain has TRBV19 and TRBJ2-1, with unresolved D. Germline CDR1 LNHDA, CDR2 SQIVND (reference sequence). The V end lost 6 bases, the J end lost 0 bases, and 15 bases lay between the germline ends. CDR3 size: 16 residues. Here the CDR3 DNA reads TGTGCCAGTAGCGCCGCCCACCTGAGCTCCTACAATGAGCAGTTCTTC. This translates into CASSAAHLSSYNEQFF.

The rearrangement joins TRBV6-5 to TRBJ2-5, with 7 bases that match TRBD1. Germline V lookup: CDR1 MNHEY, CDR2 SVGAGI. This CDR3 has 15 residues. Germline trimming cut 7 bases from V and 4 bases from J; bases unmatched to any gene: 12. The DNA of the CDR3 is TGTGCCAGCACCCAGACAGGGAAACCCGCAGAGACCCAGTACTTC. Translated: CASTQTGKPAETQYF.

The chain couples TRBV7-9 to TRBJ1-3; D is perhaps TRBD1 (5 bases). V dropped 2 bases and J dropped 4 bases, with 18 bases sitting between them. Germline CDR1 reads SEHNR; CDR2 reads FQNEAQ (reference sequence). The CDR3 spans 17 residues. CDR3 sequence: CASSLSFRGVRGNTIYF. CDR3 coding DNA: TGTGCCAGCAGCTTAAGTTTTCGGGGGGTAAGAGGAAACACCATATATTTT.

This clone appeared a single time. CDR3 amino acids: CASSSRGTGTSAQDTQYF. CDR3 sequence (DNA): TGTGCCAGCAGCTCTAGAGGGACAGGGACTAGCGCGCAGGATACGCAGTATTTT. The chain employs TRBV7-9 and TRBJ2-3, with D possibly matching TRBD2 (10 bases). Germline CDR1 and CDR2: SEHNR and FQNEAQ (reference sequence). The CDR3 spans 18 residues. With 4 bases removed from V and 6 bases from J, the gap between germline ends came to 26 bases. Full variable domain (missing parts from reference TRBV7-9 and TRBJ2-3): DTGVSQNPRHKITKRGQNVTFRCDPISEHNRLYWYRQTLGQGPEFLTYFQNEAQLEKSRLLSDRFSAERPKGSFSTLEIQRTEQGDSAMYLCASSSRGTGTSAQDTQYFGPGTRLTVL.

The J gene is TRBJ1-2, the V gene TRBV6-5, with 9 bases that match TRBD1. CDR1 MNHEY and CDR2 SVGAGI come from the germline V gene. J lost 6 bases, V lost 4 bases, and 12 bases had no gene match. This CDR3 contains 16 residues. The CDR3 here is CASSLATGTGPDGYTF. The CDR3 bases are TGTGCCAGCAGTTTAGCTACCGGGACAGGGCCCGATGGCTACACCTTC.

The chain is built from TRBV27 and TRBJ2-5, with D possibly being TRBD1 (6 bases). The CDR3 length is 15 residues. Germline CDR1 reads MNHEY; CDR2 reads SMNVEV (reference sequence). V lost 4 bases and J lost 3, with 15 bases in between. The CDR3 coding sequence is TGTGCCAGCAGTTCAATAGGACAGCTTGAAGAGACCCAGTACTTC. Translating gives CASSSIGQLEETQYF.

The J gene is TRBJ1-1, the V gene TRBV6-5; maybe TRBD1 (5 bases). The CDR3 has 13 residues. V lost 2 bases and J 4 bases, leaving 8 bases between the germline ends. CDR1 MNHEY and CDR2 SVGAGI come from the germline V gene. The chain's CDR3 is CASSYTGGTEAFF. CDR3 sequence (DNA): TGTGCCAGCAGTTACACGGGGGGCACTGAAGCTTTCTTT.

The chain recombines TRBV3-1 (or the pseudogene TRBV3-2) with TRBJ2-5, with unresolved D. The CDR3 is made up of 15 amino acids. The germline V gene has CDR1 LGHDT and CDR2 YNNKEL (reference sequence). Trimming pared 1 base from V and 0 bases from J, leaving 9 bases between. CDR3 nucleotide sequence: TGTGCCAGCAGCCAAGTTCCCCGGGACCAAGAGACCCAGTACTTC. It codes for CASSQVPRDQETQYF.

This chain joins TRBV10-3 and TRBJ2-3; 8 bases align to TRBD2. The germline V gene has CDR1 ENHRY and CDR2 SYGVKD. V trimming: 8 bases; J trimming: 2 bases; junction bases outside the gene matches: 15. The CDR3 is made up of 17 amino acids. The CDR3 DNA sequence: TGTGCCATCTGGAGCGGGGGCTCGACACGACCCACAGATACGCAGTATTTT. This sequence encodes CAIWSGGSTRPTDTQYF.

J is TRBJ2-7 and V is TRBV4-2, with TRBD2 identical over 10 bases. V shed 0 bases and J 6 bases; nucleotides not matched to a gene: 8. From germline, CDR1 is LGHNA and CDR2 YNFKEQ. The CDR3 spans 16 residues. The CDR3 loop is CASSQEIAGGLSEQYF. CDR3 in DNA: TGTGCCAGCAGCCAAGAGATAGCGGGGGGTCTTTCCGAGCAGTACTTC.

The CDR3 nucleotides are TGTGCAAGTCGCTTAAGGGTGGGGAGGCATGGCTACACCTTC. As protein: CASRLRVGRHGYTF. V usage is TRBV12-2 and J usage is TRBJ1-2. TRBV12-2 is a documented pseudogene. There are 14 residues in the CDR3.